Following are 32 T cell receptor beta chains from one sample sequenced in a study of CD8+ T cells in alopecia areata (dated by TCRdb to the late 2010s). Receptor amplification or capture employed the immunoSEQ multiplex PCR assay. RNA was extracted from all samples and reverse transcribed into cDNA as template for TCR sequencing. In its TCRdb copy, this immuneACCESS table keeps in-frame sequences only and misses some clones. Where compared with another copy, unresolved V genes explain less than half of these, and the others have no known cause. Present in this sample are around 250,000 clones, under 80% of which were seen just once. About 1.3% of the sample lies in the top ten. The label giving this sample's time point can be read as: baseline before oral tofacitinib. This specimen was CD4+ T cells sorted from blood, taken at week 0. Receptors were obtained from a human donor with alopecia areata.

The chain recombines TRBV10-3 with TRBJ2-7, with D hard to call. The germline V and J ends were trimmed by 0 bases and 4 bases, with 4 bases remaining between them. CDR3 length: 12 residues. CDR1 ENHRY and CDR2 SYGVKD come from the germline V gene. CDR3 region: CAISESVYEQYF. The CDR3 nucleotides are TGTGCCATCAGTGAGTCGGTATACGAGCAGTACTTC.

This clone was seen only a few times. V and J are TRBV11-1 and TRBJ2-1; TRBD1 aligns across 7 bases. CDR1 SGHAT and CDR2 FQDESV come from the germline V gene (reference sequence). The CDR3 is 16 amino acids. V shed 1 base, J shed 0 bases, and the junction held 3 bases outside the gene matches. CDR3 bases: TGTGCCAGCAGCTTAGGACAGGGCAGCTCCTACAATGAGCAGTTCTTC. This translates into CASSLGQGSSYNEQFF.

A few counts support this clone. V is TRBV29-1 and J is TRBJ1-3; a possible D gene is TRBD1 (5 bases). Germline V gene sequence: CDR1 SQVTM, CDR2 ANQGSEA. V was clipped by 3 bases and J by 8 bases, with 11 bases between them. There are 12 residues in the CDR3. The CDR3 DNA reads as TGCAGCGTTGATCCTGGACAAGACACCATATATTTT. Translation gives CSVDPGQDTIYF.

In this sample, this clone turned up once. The rearrangement joins TRBV25-1 to TRBJ1-1; unclear D gene. CDR3 length: 15 amino acids. Trimming cost V 0 bases and J 1 base, with 9 bases left between them. CDR1 MGHDK and CDR2 SYGVNS come from the germline V gene. The chain's CDR3 is CASSEYSRPNTEAFF. The CDR3 nucleotides are TGTGCCAGCAGTGAATACAGCCGACCGAACACTGAAGCTTTCTTT.

Here the CDR3 DNA reads TGTGCCAGCAGTCCGGCGGGTAGCGGGGTTGTAGATACGCAGTATTTT. Residues: CASSPAGSGVVDTQYF. J is TRBJ2-3 and V is TRBV27; 8 nucleotides line up with TRBD2. Germline-derived CDR1 and CDR2 are MNHEY and SMNVEV (reference sequence). The CDR3 runs to 16 residues. V was pared by 5 bases and J by 5 bases, with 12 bases of the junction left unmatched.

Of note for this clone: The sample holds other DNA sequences that translate to the same CDR3. The rearrangement joins TRBV27 to TRBJ1-6; D ambiguous. V gave up 3 bases and J gave up 7 bases, with 4 bases separating them. Germline V gene data show CDR1 as MNHEY and CDR2 as SMNVEV (reference sequence). The CDR3 runs 12 residues. CDR3 sequence: CASSFRNSPLHF. The CDR3 DNA follows: TGTGCCAGCAGTTTCAGGAATTCACCCCTCCACTTT.

This clone has just a few counts. The rearrangement links TRBV2 to TRBJ1-6; unclear D gene. CDR1 is SNHLY and CDR2 is FYNNEI in the germline V gene. The CDR3 totals 14 residues. V lost 4 bases, J lost 7 bases, and 11 bases lay in between. The CDR3 nucleotides read TGTGCCAGCAGTGGTACACTGGGGAATTCACCCCTCCACTTT. Translation: CASSGTLGNSPLHF.

The CDR3 sequence is CAWKAGASEQYF. Written as DNA, the CDR3 is TGTGCCTGGAAGGCGGGGGCCTCCGAGCAGTACTTC. V usage is TRBV30 and J usage is TRBJ2-7; weak D call: TRBD2 (7 bases). CDR3 length: 12 amino acids. CDR1 GTSNPN and CDR2 SVGIG come from the germline V gene (reference sequence). Trimming pared 4 bases from V and 6 bases from J, leaving 13 bases between.

The sample holds a few counts of this clone. The chain is built from TRBV15 and TRBJ2-7; D call uncertain. V was trimmed by 5 bases and J by 5 bases, leaving 19 bases between them. Germline values: CDR1 LNHNV, CDR2 YYDKDF (reference sequence). This CDR3 contains 15 residues. CDR3 amino acids: CATSSRPRRRDEQYF. The DNA of the CDR3 is TGTGCCACCAGCTCACGACCCCGGCGAAGGGACGAGCAGTACTTC.

The chain combines TRBV5-1 with TRBJ2-3; weak D call: TRBD1 (6 bases). Trimming pared 4 bases from V and 2 bases from J, leaving 11 bases between. Looked up from germline, CDR1 is SGHRS and CDR2 is YFSETQ. The CDR3 is 14 residues long. The CDR3 region is CASSLTGFTDTQYF. The DNA of the CDR3 is TGCGCCAGCAGCCTTACAGGGTTCACAGATACGCAGTATTTT. The variable domain in full, with the rest retrieved from reference TRBV5-1 and TRBJ2-3, is KAGVTQTPRYLIKTRGQQVTLSCSPISGHRSVSWYQQTPGQGLQFLFEYFSETQRNKGNFPGRFSGRQFSNSRSEMNVSTLELGDSALYLCASSLTGFTDTQYFGPGTRLTVL.

The rearrangement links TRBV29-1 to TRBJ1-2; D is possibly TRBD1 (6 bases). Deletions cut 1 base from V and 6 bases from J, with 12 bases between. The germline V gene encodes CDR1 SQVTM and CDR2 ANQGSEA. The CDR3 runs to 13 residues. The CDR3, as DNA: TGCAGCGTTGAAGGACAGGTAAAGAATGGCTACACCTTC. It translates to CSVEGQVKNGYTF. Based on the CDR3 plus reference TRBV29-1 and TRBJ1-2, the full variable domain is SAVISQKPSRDICQRGTSLTIQCQVDSQVTMMFWYRQQPGQSLTLIATANQGSEATYESGFVIDKFPISRPNLTFSTLTVSNMSPEDSSIYLCSVEGQVKNGYTFGSGTRLTVV.

This clone was found a few times. The junction departs from the called germline gene at one end, perhaps through a read error. The genes are TRBV10-3 and TRBJ1-5; no clear D. The germline V gene encodes CDR1 ENHRY and CDR2 SYGVKD. This CDR3 region has 16 residues. The CDR3 DNA sequence: TGTGCCAGCAGTTACATCACGGGTAATAGCAATCAGCCCCAGCATTTT. Residues: CASSYITGNSNQPQHF.

The chain has TRBV7-6 and TRBJ2-3, with D maybe TRBD1 (6 bases). Germline CDR1 is SGHVS and CDR2 is FNYEAQ. V shed 4 bases and J shed 7 bases, with 12 bases lying between them. This CDR3 has 13 residues. This CDR3 is CASSSDRTNTQYF. The CDR3 nucleotides read TGTGCCAGCAGCTCAGACAGGACGAATACGCAGTATTTT.

This sequence joins TRBV30 and TRBJ1-5; 7 nucleotides match TRBD1. This CDR3 spans 15 amino acids. Germline CDR1 is GTSNPN and CDR2 is SVGIG (reference sequence). V lost 2 bases, J lost 1 base, and 5 bases stayed unmatched. The CDR3 sequence: CAWSLGTVSNQPQHF. CDR3 in DNA: TGTGCCTGGAGTCTCGGGACAGTCAGCAATCAGCCCCAGCATTTT.

The V and J genes are TRBV6-1 and TRBJ2-7; tentatively, D is TRBD1 (6 bases). The V gene lost 2 bases and the J gene lost 3 bases, with 14 bases spanning the gap. Germline V gene data show CDR1 as MNHNS and CDR2 as SASEGT. The length of the CDR3 is 15 residues. The DNA for the CDR3 is TGTGCCAGCAGTGAATTGTTGACAGGTTTCTACGAGCAGTACTTC. Translating it yields CASSELLTGFYEQYF.

V gene TRBV9 combines with J gene TRBJ2-1; 8 nucleotides agree with TRBD2. V was pared by 3 bases and J by 3 bases, with 5 bases of the junction left unmatched. Germline CDR1 reads SGDLS; CDR2 reads YYNGEE. This CDR3 contains 15 residues. CDR3 loop: CASSALSGGYNEQFF. The CDR3, as DNA: TGTGCCAGCAGCGCTCTGAGCGGGGGCTACAATGAGCAGTTCTTC.

The chain joins TRBV25-1 to TRBJ1-4, with D possibly matching TRBD1 (5 bases). Germline assignment: CDR1 MGHDK and CDR2 SYGVNS. V was cut by 3 bases and J by 8 bases, with 10 bases left in between. The CDR3 is 13 amino acids. Here the CDR3 DNA reads TGTGCCAGCAGTGACCGGACAAACGAAAAACTGTTTTTT. Translated: CASSDRTNEKLFF.

V usage is TRBV30 and J usage is TRBJ1-1; no clear D gene. Trimming removed 0 bases from V and 7 bases from J, with 12 bases in between. Germline V CDR1 and CDR2: GTSNPN, SVGIG (reference sequence). The CDR3 sequence is 13 residues long. The CDR3 nucleotides read TGTGCCTGGAGTGTACGGGTAACCCGTGAAGCTTTCTTT. It codes for CAWSVRVTREAFF. Full variable domain (outside the CDR3, taken from reference TRBV30 and TRBJ1-1): SQTIHQWPATLVQPVGSPLSLECTVEGTSNPNLYWYRQAAGRGLQLLFYSVGIGQISSEVPQNLSASRPQDRQFILSSKKLLLSDSGFYLCAWSVRVTREAFFGQGTRLTVV.

The gene calls are TRBV29-1 and TRBJ2-7, with D unclear. Germline V gene sequence: CDR1 SQVTM, CDR2 ANQGSEA. This CDR3 is 12 amino acids long. Trimming shortened V by 6 bases and J by 4 bases, and 13 bases separated the two germline ends. Here the CDR3 reads CSVAHHGYEQYF. The CDR3 DNA reads as TGCAGCGTAGCCCACCACGGGTACGAGCAGTACTTC.

This clone was recorded only once. V and J are TRBV5-4 and TRBJ2-3; TRBD1 might be the D (6 bases). Trimming took off 10 bases at V and 2 bases at J, with 17 bases between the two ends. CDR3 length equals 14 residues. Germline-derived CDR1 and CDR2 are SGHNT and YYREEE (reference sequence). CDR3: CAYNRDTDTDTQYF. CDR3 DNA sequence: TGTGCCTACAATCGGGACACAGACACAGATACGCAGTATTTT.

The sample holds one count of this clone. This chain's CDR3 is CSVVPEGRDEQYF. The CDR3 nucleotides are TGCAGCGTTGTACCGGAGGGAAGGGACGAGCAGTACTTC. This chain joins TRBV29-1 and TRBJ2-7; perhaps TRBD2 as D (6 bases). This CDR3 has 13 amino acids. Germline V lookup: CDR1 SQVTM, CDR2 ANQGSEA. V lost 4 bases and J 5 bases, leaving 15 bases between the germline ends.

In this sample, this clone turned up a few times. The CDR3 sequence: CSVREATGELFF. CDR3 nucleotide sequence: TGCAGCGTTAGGGAGGCGACCGGGGAGCTGTTTTTT. J is TRBJ2-2 and V is TRBV29-1, with a possible D match to TRBD2 (6 bases). Germline lookup yields CDR1 SQVTM and CDR2 ANQGSEA. The CDR3 spans 12 residues. V was pared by 5 bases and J by 5 bases, with 9 bases between.

The rearrangement links TRBV4-3 to TRBJ1-4; D unresolved. Germline assignment: CDR1 LGHNA and CDR2 YSLEER. V was pared by 1 base and J by 10 bases, with 4 bases between. The CDR3 runs 11 residues. The CDR3 nucleotides read TGCGCCAGCAGCCAAGTCGGAAAACTGTTTTTT. Its protein product is CASSQVGKLFF.

The chain employs TRBV14 and TRBJ2-6; no definite D call. Trimming cost V 2 bases and J 0 bases, with 8 bases left between them. The CDR3 has 16 residues. Germline CDR1 is SGHDN and CDR2 is FVKESK. The CDR3 bases are TGTGCCAGCAGCCAAATGTGGGGCTCTGGGGCCAACGTCCTGACTTTC. Its translation: CASSQMWGSGANVLTF. Full variable domain (outside the CDR3, taken from reference TRBV14 and TRBJ2-6): EAGVTQFPSHSVIEKGQTVTLRCDPISGHDNLYWYRRVMGKEIKFLLHFVKESKQDESGMPNNRFLAERTGGTYSTLKVQPAELEDSGVYFCASSQMWGSGANVLTFGAGSRLTVL.

The V gene is TRBV2, the J gene TRBJ2-4, with a possible D match to TRBD1 (6 bases). The CDR3 covers 14 residues. Trimming stripped 5 bases from V and 6 bases from J, with 14 bases between. Germline loops: CDR1 SNHLY, CDR2 FYNNEI. This CDR3 reads CASSPGAFGNIQYF. In DNA form, the CDR3 reads TGTGCCAGCAGTCCAGGGGCATTTGGAAACATTCAGTACTTC.

In regard to this clone: Other DNA sequences in this sample translate to the same CDR3. The chain links TRBV5-1 to TRBJ2-7, with TRBD2 matching over 9 bases. V lost 4 bases and J lost 4; bases outside the gene matches: 6. This CDR3 region has 14 residues. Germline V gene lookup returns CDR1 SGHRS and CDR2 YFSETQ. CDR3: CASSLVGLAYEQYF. DNA for the CDR3: TGCGCCAGCAGCCTCGTGGGACTAGCTTACGAGCAGTACTTC.

The chain employs TRBV7-2 and TRBJ2-5; D is possibly TRBD1 or TRBD2 (5 bases each). With 2 bases removed from V and 7 bases from J, the gap between germline ends came to 11 bases. CDR1 is SGHTA and CDR2 is FQGNSA in the germline V gene. The CDR3 runs to 13 residues. CDR3 in amino acids: CASSLSPGGTQYF. The CDR3 DNA is TGTGCCAGCAGCTTATCTCCTGGGGGGACCCAGTACTTC.

This clone was recorded once. The gene calls are TRBV7-9 and TRBJ2-2; D call uncertain. The CDR3 length is 17 residues. V lost 5 bases to trimming and J lost 3 bases, with 19 bases between them. From germline, CDR1 is SEHNR and CDR2 FQNEAQ (reference sequence). CDR3 residues: CASSPKSGALDTGELFF. CDR3 DNA: TGTGCCAGCAGCCCCAAATCGGGCGCTCTCGACACCGGGGAGCTGTTTTTT. The variable domain in full, with the rest retrieved from reference TRBV7-9 and TRBJ2-2, is DTGVSQNPRHKITKRGQNVTFRCDPISEHNRLYWYRQTLGQGPEFLTYFQNEAQLEKSRLLSDRFSAERPKGSFSTLEIQRTEQGDSAMYLCASSPKSGALDTGELFFGEGSRLTVL.

This rearrangement joins TRBV4-1 to TRBJ1-4, with D possibly TRBD1 on 6 matching bases. The V and J ends lost 5 bases and 8 bases respectively, with 21 bases between them. The CDR3 consists of 16 residues. Germline loops: CDR1 MGHRA, CDR2 YSYEKL. The CDR3 here is CASSFRLQGGGEKLFF. CDR3 DNA: TGCGCCAGCAGCTTCAGACTACAGGGCGGGGGCGAAAAACTGTTTTTT.

In its sample, this clone was seen a few times. The chain joins TRBV6-5 to TRBJ2-7, with D possibly matching TRBD1 (6 bases). The CDR3 sequence is 12 residues long. Germline V gene sequence: CDR1 MNHEY, CDR2 SVGAGI. V was shortened by 4 bases and J by 4 bases, with 8 bases between the two germline ends. The CDR3 reads CASSSTGYEQYF. CDR3 bases: TGTGCCAGCAGTTCAACAGGGTACGAGCAGTACTTC.

V is TRBV29-1 and J is TRBJ2-2, with 9 bases fitting TRBD1. Germline CDR1 SQVTM, CDR2 ANQGSEA. The CDR3 is made up of 14 amino acids. The V and J ends lost 4 bases and 2 bases, in that order; junction bases with no gene match: 2. The CDR3 is CSVGDRVNTGELFF. CDR3 bases: TGCAGCGTTGGGGACAGGGTTAACACCGGGGAGCTGTTTTTT.

V usage is TRBV10-3 and J usage is TRBJ1-3; tentative D call: TRBD1 (6 bases). V lost 10 bases to trimming and J lost 0 bases, with 10 bases between them. CDR3 length: 13 amino acids. Germline V gene sequence: CDR1 ENHRY, CDR2 SYGVKD. The CDR3 is CASTGPSGNTIYF. The CDR3 nucleotides are TGTGCCAGCACAGGGCCCTCTGGAAACACCATATATTTT.